The clone carrying this T cell receptor (beta chain) was observed a handful of times. Its target is unknown. These data come from a study of cytotoxic CD8 clonotypes in ibrutinib-treated CLL. About the study: Enrolment comprised approximately 10 relapsed/refractory and roughly 15 treatment-naive patients; approximately 18 were IGHV unmutated. Points from the study as a whole: Few clonotypes were public, and these shrank or held steady under treatment.

Data came from immunoSEQ multiplex PCR; TCRdb stores just in-frame clones and leaves some out. The sample records 13,000 to 15,000 clones, over 50% being singletons. Germline V lookup: CDR1 MGHRA, CDR2 YSYEKL. The CDR3 consists of 15 residues. Deletions cut 1 base from V and 5 bases from J, with 14 bases between. V gene TRBV4-1 combines with J gene TRBJ2-5; either TRBD1 or TRBD2 may supply D (5 bases each). Material: PBMCs, obtained at an approximately 25-month disease-progression time point, from a patient treated with ibrutinib. This clonotype was obtained from a human donor with chronic lymphocytic leukemia. CDR3 region: CASSQAWGRRETQYF. The CDR3 bases are TGCGCCAGCAGCCAAGCCTGGGGACGACGGGAGACCCAGTACTTC.